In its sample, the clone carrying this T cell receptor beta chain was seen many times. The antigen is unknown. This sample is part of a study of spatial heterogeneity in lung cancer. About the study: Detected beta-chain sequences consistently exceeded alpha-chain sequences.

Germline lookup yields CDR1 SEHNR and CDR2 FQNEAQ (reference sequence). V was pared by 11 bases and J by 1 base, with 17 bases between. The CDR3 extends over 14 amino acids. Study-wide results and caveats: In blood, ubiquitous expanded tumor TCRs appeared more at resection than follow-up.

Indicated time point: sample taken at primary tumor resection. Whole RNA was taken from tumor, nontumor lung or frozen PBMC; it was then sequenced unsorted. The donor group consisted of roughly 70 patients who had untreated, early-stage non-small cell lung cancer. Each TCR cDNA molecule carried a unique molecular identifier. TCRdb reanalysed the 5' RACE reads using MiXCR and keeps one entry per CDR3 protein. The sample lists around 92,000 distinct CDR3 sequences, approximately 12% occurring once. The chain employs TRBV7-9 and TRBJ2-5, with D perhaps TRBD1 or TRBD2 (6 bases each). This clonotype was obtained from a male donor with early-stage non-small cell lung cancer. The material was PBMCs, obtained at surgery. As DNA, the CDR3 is TGTGCCGGGGGGCCGTGGGAGTTCCAAGAGACCCAGTACTTC. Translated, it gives CAGGPWEFQETQYF.